These T cell receptor beta chains were read from a single sample in a study of response to subunit inactivated influenza vaccine. MiXCR, applied by TCRdb to the RT-PCR reads, yields one record per CDR3 protein. Found here are 500,000 to 600,000 distinct CDR3 sequences, around 10% of them singletons; the top ten hold about 11%. Separately, the same data were catalogued under a study of T cells expressing NK-cell markers.

The sample in question was PBMCs from blood, obtained on the day of vaccination. The source of these receptors is a man in his fifties or sixties who received an inactivated influenza vaccine. CDR3s leave out the opening cysteine and the closing phenylalanine or tryptophan. The D gene is left open where the match is weak. Clone size is given for some rows only: seen once, a few or many times, or a class if the clone is expanded.

>TRBJ1-4|many|NA|TRBV5-1
ASSLGVRGANEKLF
>TRBJ2-6|few|NA|TRBV12-3/TRBV12-4
ASDGGANVLT
>TRBJ2-7|NA|NA|TRBV6-2/TRBV6-3
ASGQGGGYYEQY
>TRBJ2-7|few|TRBD1|TRBV10-3
ATRTQTGPYEQY
>TRBJ2-7|NA|NA|TRBV7-2
ASSLDQSRQY
>TRBJ2-3|few|NA|TRBV5-6
ASSTTGVADTQY
>TRBJ2-4|NA|NA|TRBV7-2
ASSPGRQNIQY
>TRBJ2-3|NA|NA|TRBV20-1
SARELARSTDTQY
>TRBJ2-3|few|NA|TRBV28
ASSFLGKSTDTQY
>TRBJ2-7|few|TRBD1|TRBV18
ASSPPGARDSPYEQY
>TRBJ2-7|NA|TRBD1|TRBV7-9
ASSFALDRGIYEQY